Reported below is one T cell receptor beta chain. The antigen remains unidentified. The sample belongs to a study of T cells expressing NK-cell markers. The germline CDR1 and CDR2 sequences are LNHNV and YYDKDF (reference sequence). CDR3 length: 18 residues. Following a re-call of the 5' RACE reads, TCRdb has one entry per CDR3 protein and lacks DNA. In all, the sample yields 300,000 to 450,000 distinct CDR3 sequences. General study findings and limits: The share of CD8+ T cells held by dominant NKG2C+ clonotypes was roughly 1.0-8% in 5 or 6 donors. One observes that, in a handful of donors, these clonotypes were also the leading ones within the CD3+CD56-NKG2C+ fraction.

This TCR was recovered from a man aged 18-75 years in good health. The V and J genes are TRBV15 and TRBJ1-5; the TRBD1 assignment by TCRdb is unverifiable without DNA. The sequenced material came from blood T cells: a sorted CD56 or NKG2C T cell subset, CD4+ or CD8+ T cells, or bulk PBMC T cells (not recorded which). The CDR3 loop is CATSRDGQGAGSNQPQHF.